This T cell receptor (beta chain) was captured in a study of blood T cells in healthy people across ages. For the second PCR, which ran for roughly 6 to 12 cycles, a sample-barcoded 5' primer and a J-beta primer mix were used. One entry per CDR3 protein, called by TCRdb with MiXCR from the 5' RACE reads. The data show hundreds of thousands of distinct CDR3 sequences, with about 24% seen just once and around 10% held by the top ten. Between the trimmed V and J ends, which lost 1 base and 0 bases, there was a span of 8 bases. Germline V gives CDR1 SGHRS, CDR2 YFSETQ. CDR3 length equals 14 residues. These same data were also listed under a study on T cells of mothers and their children.

This chain uses TRBV5-1 with TRBJ2-7; D gene uncertain. The sample taken for sequencing was blood. The TCR comes from a boy aged 5-17 years in good health. The CDR3 coding sequence is TGCGCCAGCAGCTTGACCGCTAGCTCCTACGAGCAGTACTTC. Its protein product is CASSLTASSYEQYF.